What follows are 20 T cell receptor beta chains derived from one specimen sequenced in a study of T cell responses to AZD1222 COVID-19 vaccine. Here immunoSEQ multiplex PCR was the method, and the copy in TCRdb shows in-frame clones only, minus some. The data show under 130,000 clones, approximately 90% seen once. The source was peripheral blood, collected on day 0 of AZD1222 vaccination. Every receptor here comes from an adult in good health.

The CDR3 nucleotides read TGTGCCAGCAGCCTCCGGGGGCCTCGCCCCTACGAGCAGTACTTC. Translation gives CASSLRGPRPYEQYF. The chain is built from TRBV7-9 and TRBJ2-7; D may correspond to TRBD1 or TRBD2 (6 bases each). Germline loops: CDR1 SEHNR, CDR2 FQNEAQ (reference sequence). V gave up 5 bases and J gave up 2 bases, with 16 bases separating them. The CDR3 spans 15 residues.

CDR3 region: CASSLRPLGGNSPLHF. CDR3 nucleotide sequence: TGTGCCAGCAGCCTGCGCCCATTAGGTGGTAATTCACCCCTCCACTTT. V is TRBV14 and J is TRBJ1-6; D is ambiguous. In germline, CDR1 is SGHDN, CDR2 FVKESK. V lost 4 bases to trimming and J lost 6 bases, with 16 bases between them. This CDR3 is 16 amino acids long. Combining the CDR3 with reference TRBV14 and TRBJ1-6 gives the whole variable domain EAGVTQFPSHSVIEKGQTVTLRCDPISGHDNLYWYRRVMGKEIKFLLHFVKESKQDESGMPNNRFLAERTGGTYSTLKVQPAELEDSGVYFCASSLRPLGGNSPLHFGNGTRLTVT.

V gene TRBV24-1 combines with J gene TRBJ2-2, with 10 bases lining up with TRBD1. Germline trimming cut 4 bases from V and 4 bases from J; bases unmatched to any gene: 14. Looked up from germline, CDR1 is KGHDR and CDR2 is SFDVKD. The length of the CDR3 is 19 residues. The CDR3 DNA follows: TGTGCCACCAGTGACGACAGGGGGCTACGGGACGTCGGCACCGGGGAGCTGTTTTTT. This sequence encodes CATSDDRGLRDVGTGELFF.

The V gene is TRBV5-6, the J gene TRBJ2-7, with no clear D. The germline gives CDR1 SGHDT, CDR2 YYEEEE. The ends were cut back, 0 bases at V and 6 bases at J, with 13 bases in the middle. The CDR3 is 14 residues long. The CDR3 sequence is CASSLAGALTEQYF. The CDR3, as DNA: TGTGCCAGCAGCTTGGCCGGCGCCCTCACCGAGCAGTACTTC.

The chain has TRBV7-2 and TRBJ1-5; D is unclear. The CDR3 contains 13 residues. Germline CDR1 is SGHTA and CDR2 is FQGNSA. V lost 5 bases, J lost 7 bases, and 12 bases lay in between. DNA of the CDR3: TGTGCCAGCAGCGTCCGGGGTCAGCAGCCCCAGCATTTT. This gives the protein CASSVRGQQPQHF.

The chain is built from TRBV28 and TRBJ2-7; TRBD2 might be the D (6 bases). The CDR3 sequence is 15 residues long. Germline V gene sequence: CDR1 MDHEN, CDR2 SYDVKM. Trimming pared 8 bases from V and 2 bases from J, leaving 19 bases between. CDR3 in DNA: TGTGCCAGCTCGCTGAGTGCGGGGTTTACCTACGAGCAGTACTTC. This gives the protein CASSLSAGFTYEQYF.

The chain joins TRBV27 to TRBJ1-5, with D perhaps TRBD1 (5 bases). V lost 5 bases to trimming and J lost 3 bases, with 26 bases between them. CDR1 MNHEY and CDR2 SMNVEV come from the germline V gene (reference sequence). The CDR3 is 19 residues long. This chain's CDR3 is CASSPPDIPRIWDNQPQHF. As DNA, the CDR3 is TGTGCCAGCAGTCCTCCGGACATTCCGAGAATTTGGGACAATCAGCCCCAGCATTTT.

V and J are TRBV5-1 and TRBJ2-7; D is unresolved. Between the trimmed V and J ends, which lost 6 bases and 0 bases, there was a span of 13 bases. There are 14 residues in the CDR3. CDR1 is SGHRS, CDR2 YFSETQ, per germline. In nucleotides, the CDR3 is TGCGCCAGCATGCAGTCCCCCGGCTCCTACGAGCAGTACTTC. This encodes CASMQSPGSYEQYF.

The rearrangement joins TRBV18 to TRBJ2-7; TRBD1 matches at 7 bases. Germline CDR1 KGHSH, CDR2 LQKENI. V was pared by 2 bases and J by 3 bases, with 4 bases of the junction left unmatched. CDR3 length: 14 residues. The DNA of the CDR3 is TGTGCCAGCTCACCAGGGAACAGGGGCTACGAGCAGTACTTC. Its protein product is CASSPGNRGYEQYF.

Written as DNA, the CDR3 is TGTGCCAGCAGCCAAGATAGTACGAACTATGGCTACACCTTC. It specifies CASSQDSTNYGYTF. The chain employs TRBV14 and TRBJ1-2, with D uncertain. Germline loops: CDR1 SGHDN, CDR2 FVKESK. The CDR3 consists of 14 residues. V was cut by 0 bases and J by 2 bases, with 7 bases left in between. Supplemented by reference TRBV14 and TRBJ1-2, the full variable domain reads EAGVTQFPSHSVIEKGQTVTLRCDPISGHDNLYWYRRVMGKEIKFLLHFVKESKQDESGMPNNRFLAERTGGTYSTLKVQPAELEDSGVYFCASSQDSTNYGYTFGSGTRLTVV.

V usage is TRBV5-6 and J usage is TRBJ1-5, with no clear D. Germline V CDR1 and CDR2: SGHDT, YYEEEE. With 2 bases removed from V and 3 bases from J, the gap between germline ends came to 12 bases. The CDR3 runs to 15 residues. CDR3 nucleotides: TGTGCCAGCAGCTTAAGGTCCGCCTTCAATCAGCCCCAGCATTTT. It codes for CASSLRSAFNQPQHF. Complete variable domain (other parts from reference TRBV5-6 and TRBJ1-5): DAGVTQSPTHLIKTRGQQVTLRCSPKSGHDTVSWYQQALGQGPQFIFQYYEEEERQRGNFPDRFSGHQFPNYSSELNVNALLLGDSALYLCASSLRSAFNQPQHFGDGTRLSIL.

CDR3 region: CASSEGFWVGNQPQHF. The CDR3 DNA reads TGTGCCAGCAGTGAGGGATTCTGGGTCGGCAATCAGCCCCAGCATTTT. The chain uses TRBV6-1 and TRBJ1-5; D gene ambiguous. The CDR3 has 16 amino acids. Germline V CDR1 and CDR2: MNHNS, SASEGT. With 3 bases removed from V and 2 bases from J, the gap between germline ends came to 14 bases.

V is TRBV7-9 and J is TRBJ2-1; TRBD2 matches 7 bases. The V gene's germline CDR1 is SEHNR and CDR2 FQNEAQ (reference sequence). This CDR3 spans 18 amino acids. The V segment lost 5 bases and the J segment 3 bases; nucleotides outside the gene matches: 16. The CDR3 bases are TGTGCCAGCAGCCGAGGGGACTATCGGGAGAAGAGCTACAATGAGCAGTTCTTC. It codes for CASSRGDYREKSYNEQFF.

This chain connects TRBV19 to TRBJ2-3; possibly TRBD2 for D (6 bases). The CDR3 has 16 residues. Trimming shortened V by 10 bases and J by 1 base, and 21 bases separated the two germline ends. Per germline, CDR1 LNHDA and CDR2 SQIVND (reference sequence). Written as DNA, the CDR3 is TGTGCCACCACGGGACTTAGTACATCAGGCACAGATACGCAGTATTTT. This codes for CATTGLSTSGTDTQYF. Complete variable domain (other parts from reference TRBV19 and TRBJ2-3): DGGITQSPKYLFRKEGQNVTLSCEQNLNHDAMYWYRQDPGQGLRLIYYSQIVNDFQKGDIAEGYSVSREKKESFPLTVTSAQKNPTAFYLCATTGLSTSGTDTQYFGPGTRLTVL.

The chain carries TRBV4-3 and TRBJ1-5; 8 bases fit TRBD1. Germline V gene lookup returns CDR1 LGHNA and CDR2 YSLEER. The trim removed 3 bases at V and 5 bases at J, leaving 9 bases unmatched. This CDR3 has 16 amino acids. CDR3 DNA: TGCGCCAGCAGCCAGGATGGACAGGGAGGTGATCAGCCCCAGCATTTT. This encodes CASSQDGQGGDQPQHF.

This clone was observed once. This chain links TRBV11-3 with TRBJ1-1, with no clear D. The CDR3 contains 13 residues. CDR1 SGHNT and CDR2 YENEEA come from the germline V gene. Trimming took 5 bases from V and 2 from J, leaving 9 bases between them. As DNA, the CDR3 is TGTGCCAGCAGCCAAGGGTACAACACTGAAGCTTTCTTT. Translating it yields CASSQGYNTEAFF.

The J gene is TRBJ1-2, the V gene TRBV28, with D perhaps matching TRBD1 (5 bases). Germline lookup yields CDR1 MDHEN and CDR2 SYDVKM. V was pared by 6 bases and J by 3 bases, with 8 bases between. The CDR3 covers 12 residues. The CDR3 spells CASSQGDYGYTF. The CDR3 DNA sequence: TGTGCCAGCAGCCAAGGGGACTATGGCTACACCTTC.

This rearrangement joins TRBV21-1 to TRBJ1-2. TRBV21-1 is designated a pseudogene. The CDR3 consists of 14 residues. The CDR3 DNA reads as TGTGCCAGCGGAAAACCTCTGTCCGCGCGAGGCTACACCTTC. Its protein is CASGKPLSARGYTF.

For the CDR3, the DNA is TGTGCCAGCTCCCCCCCAATAGGGTTCGGTAGCAATCAGCCCCAGCATTTT. It is translated as CASSPPIGFGSNQPQHF. The chain carries TRBV28 and TRBJ1-5; the D is unclear. Per germline, CDR1 MDHEN and CDR2 SYDVKM. V lost 8 bases and J 0 bases, leaving 20 bases between the germline ends. CDR3 size: 17 residues.

The CDR3 region is CASSLGVAGTYNEQFF. The DNA of the CDR3 is TGTGCCAGCAGCTTAGGGGTAGCGGGGACCTACAATGAGCAGTTCTTC. The V gene is TRBV11-2, the J gene TRBJ2-1, with 8 bases lining up with TRBD2. The CDR3 runs to 16 residues. Losses at the gene ends were 1 base for V and 2 bases for J; bases not matched to a gene: 4. Germline CDR1 SGHAT, CDR2 FQNNGV. The whole variable domain, filled in from reference TRBV11-2 and TRBJ2-1, reads EAGVAQSPRYKIIEKRQSVAFWCNPISGHATLYWYQQILGQGPKLLIQFQNNGVVDDSQLPKDRFSAERLKGVDSTLKIQPAKLEDSAVYLCASSLGVAGTYNEQFFGPGTRLTVL.